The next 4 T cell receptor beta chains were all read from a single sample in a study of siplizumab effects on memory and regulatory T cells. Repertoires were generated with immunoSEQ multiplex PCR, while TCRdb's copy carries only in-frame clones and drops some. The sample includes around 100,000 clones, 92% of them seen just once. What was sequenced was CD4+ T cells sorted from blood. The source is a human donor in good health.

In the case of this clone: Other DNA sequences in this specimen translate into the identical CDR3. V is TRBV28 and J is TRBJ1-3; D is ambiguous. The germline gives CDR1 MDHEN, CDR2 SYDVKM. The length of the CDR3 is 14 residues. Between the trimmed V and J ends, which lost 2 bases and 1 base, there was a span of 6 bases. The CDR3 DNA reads TGTGCCAGCAGTTTAGAACGTTCTGGAAACACCATATATTTT. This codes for CASSLERSGNTIYF.

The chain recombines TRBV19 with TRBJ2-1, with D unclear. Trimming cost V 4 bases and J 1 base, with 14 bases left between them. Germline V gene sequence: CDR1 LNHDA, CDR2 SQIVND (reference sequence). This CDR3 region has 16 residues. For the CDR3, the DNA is TGTGCCAGTAGTACCAACTTCCGAAGGTCCTACAATGAGCAGTTCTTC. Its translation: CASSTNFRRSYNEQFF.

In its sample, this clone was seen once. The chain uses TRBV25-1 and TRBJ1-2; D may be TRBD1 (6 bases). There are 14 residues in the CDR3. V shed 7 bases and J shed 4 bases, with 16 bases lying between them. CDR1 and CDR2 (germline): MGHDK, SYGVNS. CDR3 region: CASTQAGAGYGYTF. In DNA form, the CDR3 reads TGTGCCAGCACCCAGGCGGGGGCGGGCTATGGCTACACCTTC.

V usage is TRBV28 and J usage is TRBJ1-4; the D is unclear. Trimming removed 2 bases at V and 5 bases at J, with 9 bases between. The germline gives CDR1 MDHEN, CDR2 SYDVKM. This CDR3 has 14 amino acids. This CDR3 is CASSLRFGNEKLFF. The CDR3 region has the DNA TGTGCCAGCAGTTTACGTTTCGGGAATGAAAAACTGTTTTTT.